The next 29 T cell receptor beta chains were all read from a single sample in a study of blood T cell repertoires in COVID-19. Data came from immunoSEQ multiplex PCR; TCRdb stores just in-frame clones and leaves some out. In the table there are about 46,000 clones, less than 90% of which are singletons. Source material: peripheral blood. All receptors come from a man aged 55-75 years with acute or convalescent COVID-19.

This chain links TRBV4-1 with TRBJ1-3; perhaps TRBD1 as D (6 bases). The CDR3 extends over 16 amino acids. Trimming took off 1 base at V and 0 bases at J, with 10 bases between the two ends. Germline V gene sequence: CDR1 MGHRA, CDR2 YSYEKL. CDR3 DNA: TGCGCCAGCAGCCAAGGTCAGGGGAACTCTGGAAACACCATATATTTT. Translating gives CASSQGQGNSGNTIYF.

CDR3 nucleotide sequence: TGTGCCACCAGCAGAGGATGGGCCTCGAACACCGGGGAGCTGTTTTTT. Its protein is CATSRGWASNTGELFF. The rearrangement uses TRBV15 and TRBJ2-2; D gene ambiguous. Germline V gene lookup returns CDR1 LNHNV and CDR2 YYDKDF (reference sequence). The CDR3 length is 16 residues. V lost 1 base to trimming and J lost 0 bases, with 9 bases between them.

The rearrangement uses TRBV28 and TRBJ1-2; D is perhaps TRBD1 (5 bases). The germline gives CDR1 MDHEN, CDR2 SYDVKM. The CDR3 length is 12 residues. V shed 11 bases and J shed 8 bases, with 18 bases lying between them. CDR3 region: CASSGGIDGYTF. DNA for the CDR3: TGTGCCTCTTCCGGGGGAATTGACGGCTACACCTTC.

CDR3 sequence (DNA): TGTGCCAGCAGGACTGACAGTAACTATGGCTACACCTTC. Encoded protein: CASRTDSNYGYTF. The rearrangement uses TRBV6-5 and TRBJ1-2; TRBD1 is a possible D gene (5 bases). V gave up 6 bases and J gave up 1 base, with 9 bases separating them. Germline-derived CDR1 and CDR2 are MNHEY and SVGAGI. The CDR3 is made up of 13 amino acids.

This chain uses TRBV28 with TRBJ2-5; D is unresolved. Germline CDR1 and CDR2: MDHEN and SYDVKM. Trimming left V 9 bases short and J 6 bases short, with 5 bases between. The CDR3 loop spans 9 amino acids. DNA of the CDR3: TGTGCCAGGGAGAAGACCCAGTACTTC. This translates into CAREKTQYF.

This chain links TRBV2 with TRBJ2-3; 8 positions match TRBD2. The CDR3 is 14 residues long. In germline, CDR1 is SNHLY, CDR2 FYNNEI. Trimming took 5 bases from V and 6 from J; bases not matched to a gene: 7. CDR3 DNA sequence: TGTGCCAGCAGTTTGGCGGGGGGATACGATACGCAGTATTTT. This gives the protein CASSLAGGYDTQYF.

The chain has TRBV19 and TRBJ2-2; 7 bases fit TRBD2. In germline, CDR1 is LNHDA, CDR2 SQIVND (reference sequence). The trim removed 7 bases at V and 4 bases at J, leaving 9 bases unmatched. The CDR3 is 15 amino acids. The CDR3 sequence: CASKGGSFVTGELFF. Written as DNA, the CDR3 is TGTGCCAGTAAGGGCGGGAGCTTTGTCACCGGGGAGCTGTTTTTT.

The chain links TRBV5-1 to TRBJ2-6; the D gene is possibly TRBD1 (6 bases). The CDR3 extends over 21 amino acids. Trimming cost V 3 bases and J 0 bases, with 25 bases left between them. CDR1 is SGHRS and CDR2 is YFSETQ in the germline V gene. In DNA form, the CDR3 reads TGCGCCAGCAGCTCGCAAGGGTTACAGGGCATTTTCAGCTCTGGGGCCAACGTCCTGACTTTC. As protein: CASSSQGLQGIFSSGANVLTF.

In DNA, the CDR3 is TGTGCCAGCAGTTACCCCAGTTTGAGCAATCAGCCCCAGCATTTT. As protein: CASSYPSLSNQPQHF. V and J are TRBV6-2 or TRBV6-3 and TRBJ1-5; D is unresolved. The ends were cut back, 2 bases at V and 1 base at J, with 9 bases in the middle. The germline V gene has CDR1 MNHEY and CDR2 SVGEGT. The CDR3 loop spans 15 amino acids.

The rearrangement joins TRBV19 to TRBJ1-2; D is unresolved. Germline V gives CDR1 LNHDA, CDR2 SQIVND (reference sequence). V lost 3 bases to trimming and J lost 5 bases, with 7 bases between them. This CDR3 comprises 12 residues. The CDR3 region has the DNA TGTGCCAGTAGTATCCCGGGGTATGGCTACACCTTC. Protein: CASSIPGYGYTF.

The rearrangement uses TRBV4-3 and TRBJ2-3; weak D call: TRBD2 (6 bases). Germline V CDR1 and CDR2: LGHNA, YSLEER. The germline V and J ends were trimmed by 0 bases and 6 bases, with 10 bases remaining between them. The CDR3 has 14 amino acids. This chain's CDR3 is CASSQDALADTQYF. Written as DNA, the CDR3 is TGCGCCAGCAGCCAAGATGCACTAGCCGATACGCAGTATTTT.

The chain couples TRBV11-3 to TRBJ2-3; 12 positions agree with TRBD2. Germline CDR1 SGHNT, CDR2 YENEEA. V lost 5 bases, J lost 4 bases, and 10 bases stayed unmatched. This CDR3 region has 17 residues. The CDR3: CASSKKVTSGGADTQYF. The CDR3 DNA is TGTGCCAGCAGCAAGAAGGTGACTAGCGGGGGAGCAGATACGCAGTATTTT.

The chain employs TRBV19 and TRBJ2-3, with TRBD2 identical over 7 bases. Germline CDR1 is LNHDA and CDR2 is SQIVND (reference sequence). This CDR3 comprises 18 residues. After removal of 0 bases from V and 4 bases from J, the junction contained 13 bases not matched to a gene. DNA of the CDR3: TGTGCCAGTAGTATAGATCACGGCGGGAGTGGCTTTTCAGATACGCAGTATTTT. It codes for CASSIDHGGSGFSDTQYF.

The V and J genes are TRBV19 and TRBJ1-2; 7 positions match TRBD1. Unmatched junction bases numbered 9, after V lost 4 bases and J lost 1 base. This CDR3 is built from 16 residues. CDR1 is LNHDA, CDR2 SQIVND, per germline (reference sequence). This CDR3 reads CASSTSPGTVNYGYTF. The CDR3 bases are TGTGCCAGTAGTACATCCCCCGGGACAGTTAACTATGGCTACACCTTC.

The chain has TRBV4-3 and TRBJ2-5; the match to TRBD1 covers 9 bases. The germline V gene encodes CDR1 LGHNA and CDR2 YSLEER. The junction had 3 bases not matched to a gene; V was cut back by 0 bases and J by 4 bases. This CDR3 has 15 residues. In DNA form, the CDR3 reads TGCGCCAGCAGCCAAGAGGCACAGGGGGCAGAGACCCAGTACTTC. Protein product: CASSQEAQGAETQYF.

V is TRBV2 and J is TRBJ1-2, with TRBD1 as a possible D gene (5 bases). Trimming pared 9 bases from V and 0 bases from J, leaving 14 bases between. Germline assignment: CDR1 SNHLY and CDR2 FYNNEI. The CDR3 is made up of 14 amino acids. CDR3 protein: CARTASPPNYGYTF. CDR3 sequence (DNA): TGTGCCAGGACAGCATCTCCCCCTAACTATGGCTACACCTTC.

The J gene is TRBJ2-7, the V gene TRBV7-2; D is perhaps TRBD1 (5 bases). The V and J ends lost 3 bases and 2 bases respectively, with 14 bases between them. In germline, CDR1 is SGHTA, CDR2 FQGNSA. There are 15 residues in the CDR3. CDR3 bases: TGTGCCAGCAGCTTCGAAACAGGTCTACCCTACGAGCAGTACTTC. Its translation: CASSFETGLPYEQYF. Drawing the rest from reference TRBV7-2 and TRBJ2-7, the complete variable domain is GAGVSQSPSNKVTEKGKDVELRCDPISGHTALYWYRQSLGQGLEFLIYFQGNSAPDKSGLPSDRFSAERTGGSVSTLTIQRTQQEDSAVYLCASSFETGLPYEQYFGPGTRLTVT.

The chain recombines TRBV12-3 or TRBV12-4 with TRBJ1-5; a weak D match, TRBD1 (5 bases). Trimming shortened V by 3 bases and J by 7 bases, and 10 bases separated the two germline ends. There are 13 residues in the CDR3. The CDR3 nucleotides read TGTGCCAGCAGTTTGGAGGGGCAGCAGCCCCAGCATTTT. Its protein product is CASSLEGQQPQHF.

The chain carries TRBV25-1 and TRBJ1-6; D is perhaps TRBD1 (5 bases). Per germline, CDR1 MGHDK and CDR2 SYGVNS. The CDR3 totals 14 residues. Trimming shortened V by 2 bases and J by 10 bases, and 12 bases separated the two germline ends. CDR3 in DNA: TGTGCCAGCAGTGAAGGGGCCAGAATCTCACCCCTCCACTTT. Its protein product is CASSEGARISPLHF.

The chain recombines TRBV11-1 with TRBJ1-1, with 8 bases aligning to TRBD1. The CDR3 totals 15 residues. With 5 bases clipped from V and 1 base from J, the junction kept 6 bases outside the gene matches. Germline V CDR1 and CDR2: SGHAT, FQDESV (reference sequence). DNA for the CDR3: TGTGCCAGCAGCAGAGGACAGGGAAGGAACACTGAAGCTTTCTTT. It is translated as CASSRGQGRNTEAFF.

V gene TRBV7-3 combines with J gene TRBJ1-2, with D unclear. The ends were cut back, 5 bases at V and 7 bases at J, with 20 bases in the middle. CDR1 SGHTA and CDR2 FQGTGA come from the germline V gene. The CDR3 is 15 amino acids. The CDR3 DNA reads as TGTGCCAGCAGCCCAAACCAACTACCGGGAGTTGGCTACACCTTC. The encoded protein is CASSPNQLPGVGYTF.

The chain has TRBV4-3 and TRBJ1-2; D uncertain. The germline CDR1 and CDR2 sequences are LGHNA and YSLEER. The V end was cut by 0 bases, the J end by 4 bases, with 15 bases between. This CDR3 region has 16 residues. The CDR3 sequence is CASSQDERRLTYGYTF. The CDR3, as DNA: TGCGCCAGCAGCCAAGATGAAAGGAGGCTCACCTATGGCTACACCTTC.

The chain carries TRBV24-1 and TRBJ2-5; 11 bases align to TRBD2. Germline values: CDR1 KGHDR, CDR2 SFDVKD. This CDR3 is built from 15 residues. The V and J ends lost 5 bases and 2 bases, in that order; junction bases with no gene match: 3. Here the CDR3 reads CATSVTSGMQETQYF. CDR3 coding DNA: TGTGCCACCAGTGTGACTAGCGGGATGCAAGAGACCCAGTACTTC.

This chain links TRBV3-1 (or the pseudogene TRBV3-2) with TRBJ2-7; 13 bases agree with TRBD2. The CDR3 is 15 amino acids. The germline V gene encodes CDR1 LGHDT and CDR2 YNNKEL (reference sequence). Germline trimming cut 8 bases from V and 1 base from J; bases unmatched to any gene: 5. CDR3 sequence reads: CASGLAGVRSYEQYF. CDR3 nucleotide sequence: TGTGCCAGCGGACTAGCGGGAGTCCGGTCCTACGAGCAGTACTTC.

The CDR3 DNA reads as TGTGCCAGCAGCCATGACAGGGGAAGATTGGGCTACACCTTC. This encodes CASSHDRGRLGYTF. The chain recombines TRBV14 with TRBJ1-2; 8 nucleotides agree with TRBD1. There are 14 residues in the CDR3. V lost 3 bases to trimming and J lost 8 bases; unmatched junction nucleotides: 8. Per the germline V gene, CDR1 is SGHDN and CDR2 is FVKESK.

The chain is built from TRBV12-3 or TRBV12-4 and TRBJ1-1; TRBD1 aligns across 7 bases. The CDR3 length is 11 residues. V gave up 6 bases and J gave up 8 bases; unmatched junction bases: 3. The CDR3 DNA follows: TGTGCCAGCAGCTCACAGGGGGAAGCTTTCTTT. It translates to CASSSQGEAFF.

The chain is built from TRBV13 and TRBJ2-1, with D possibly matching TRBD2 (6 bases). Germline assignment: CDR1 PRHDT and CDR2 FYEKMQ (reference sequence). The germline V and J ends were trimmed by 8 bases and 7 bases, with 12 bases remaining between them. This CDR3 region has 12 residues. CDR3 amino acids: CASGDRGNEQFF. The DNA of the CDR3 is TGTGCCAGCGGCGACCGGGGGAATGAGCAGTTCTTC. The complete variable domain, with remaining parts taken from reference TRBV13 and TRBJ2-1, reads AAGVIQSPRHLIKEKRETATLKCYPIPRHDTVYWYQQGPGQDPQFLISFYEKMQSDKGSIPDRFSAQQFSDYHSELNMSSLELGDSALYFCASGDRGNEQFFGPGTRLTVL.

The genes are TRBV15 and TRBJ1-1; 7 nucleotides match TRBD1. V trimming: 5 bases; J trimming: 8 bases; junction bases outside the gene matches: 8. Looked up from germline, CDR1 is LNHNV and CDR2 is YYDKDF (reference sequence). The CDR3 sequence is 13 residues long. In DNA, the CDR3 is TGTGCCACCAGCGGGAGCAGGGGGACCGAAGCTTTCTTT. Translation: CATSGSRGTEAFF.

CDR3 sequence reads: CASSHRGYWNTGELFF. CDR3 bases: TGCGCCAGCAGCCACAGGGGGTATTGGAACACCGGGGAGCTGTTTTTT. V gene TRBV5-1 combines with J gene TRBJ2-2, with TRBD1 matching over 8 bases. The J segment lost 1 base and the V segment lost 4 bases, leaving 6 bases of the junction unmatched. Germline-derived CDR1 and CDR2 are SGHRS and YFSETQ. This CDR3 is 16 amino acids long.